Given below is one TCR beta chain in context. Its antigen is as yet unknown. The data originate from a study of type 1 regulatory T cells. Study information: An in vitro protocol generated T-allo10, a Tr1-enriched, alloantigen-specific CD4 T cell product.

The study, taken as a whole, reports: Compared with non-type 1 regulatory T cells, type 1 regulatory T cells showed a more restricted TCR repertoire.

MiXCR, applied by TCRdb to the reads, yields one record per CDR3 protein. This sample has approximately 42,000 distinct CDR3 sequences, with 9% to 15% found just once. J was trimmed by 2 bases and V by 6 bases; bases with no gene match: 7. Germline CDR1 is DFQATT and CDR2 is SNEGSKA (reference sequence). This CDR3 is built from 15 residues. The chain carries TRBV20-1 and TRBJ2-3; 11 positions agree with TRBD2. The clonotype comes from a human donor in good health. Sequenced: cultured non-Tr1 T cells, either the whole culture or a sorted T cell fraction (not recorded which). In DNA, the CDR3 is TGCAGTGCGACAACTAGCGGGAGTATCACAGATACGCAGTATTTT. It is translated as CSATTSGSITDTQYF.